This entry concerns a single T cell receptor (beta chain). The entry originates in a study of blood T cell repertoires in COVID-19. Overall study context: There were acute and convalescent COVID-19 samples, and they came from the United States, Italy and Spain. Sources were T cells, B-cell-depleted T cells, or PBMCs; the material itself was cDNA or gDNA.

The germline CDR1 and CDR2 sequences are SGHTA and FQGNSA. V lost 2 bases and J lost 6, with 17 bases in between. This CDR3 contains 15 residues. Original processing methods: Estimation of nucleated cell counts was performed using reference gene primer amplification. Repertoires were generated with immunoSEQ multiplex PCR, while TCRdb's copy carries only in-frame clones and drops some. The V and J calls and clone size are taken from that table; D and trimming were inferred from the DNA. The sample lists about 140,000 clones, over 65% occurring once. The sample taken for sequencing was peripheral blood. The TCR originated in a man over 45 with acute or convalescent COVID-19. The chain has TRBV7-2 and TRBJ2-7; D perhaps matches TRBD2 (7 bases). This CDR3 reads CASSLKPGGPSEQYF. The CDR3 DNA sequence: TGTGCCAGCAGCTTAAAGCCGGGGGGCCCTAGCGAGCAGTACTTC.